The next 28 T cell receptor beta chains were all read from a single sample in a study of regulatory T cells. Points from the study as a whole: Hydrophobic residues at CDR3 positions 6 and 7 were enriched in conventional CD4+ T cells of CD3G-deficient patients.

These receptors are not linked to any known antigen. Amplification used 52 TRBV primers and 13 TRBJ primers. Data came from immunoSEQ multiplex PCR; TCRdb stores just in-frame clones and leaves some out. The sample yields tens of thousands of clones, around nine tenths seen once. The sample taken for sequencing was conventional CD4+ T cells sorted from blood. Source of these receptors: a person aged 18-29 years with CD3G deficiency.

In this sample, this clone turned up once. The J gene is TRBJ2-1, the V gene TRBV10-3, with D unresolved. This CDR3 has 13 residues. The ends were cut back, 2 bases at V and 8 bases at J, with 10 bases in the middle. Germline lookup yields CDR1 ENHRY and CDR2 SYGVKD. The CDR3 DNA reads as TGTGCCATCAGTGAGGGTAGGCCCGATGAGCAGTTCTTC. Translated, it gives CAISEGRPDEQFF.

This clone was observed a handful of times. The chain has TRBV10-3 and TRBJ2-7; D might be TRBD2 (5 bases). The CDR3 has 13 amino acids. Germline V CDR1 and CDR2: ENHRY, SYGVKD. Trimming shortened V by 3 bases and J by 7 bases, and 13 bases separated the two germline ends. CDR3 DNA: TGTGCCATCAGTGACCTGAGAGGGCGGGAGCAGTACTTC. It yields the protein CAISDLRGREQYF.

This chain links TRBV19 with TRBJ2-6; tentative D call: TRBD2 (6 bases). The V end lost 7 bases, the J end lost 1 base, and 14 bases lay between the germline ends. CDR3 size: 16 residues. CDR1 and CDR2 from the germline V gene are LNHDA and SQIVND (reference sequence). CDR3 nucleotides: TGTGCCAGTAATCGAAGACGGGAGTCTGGGGCCAACGTCCTGACTTTC. It encodes CASNRRRESGANVLTF.

This clone was detected once. The CDR3 nucleotides are TGTGCCAGCAGCGGACTAGTTCAGGAGACCCAGTACTTC. Translation gives CASSGLVQETQYF. The chain recombines TRBV7-8 with TRBJ2-5, with TRBD2 identical over 7 bases. The germline V gene has CDR1 SGHVS and CDR2 FQNEAQ. The CDR3 has 13 residues. V lost 5 bases and J lost 5; bases outside the gene matches: 5.

The gene calls are TRBV18 and TRBJ2-7; either TRBD1 or TRBD2 may supply D (6 bases each). CDR1 KGHSH and CDR2 LQKENI come from the germline V gene. CDR3 length equals 13 residues. The germline V and J ends were trimmed by 5 bases and 5 bases, with 13 bases remaining between them. The CDR3, as DNA: TGTGCCAGCTCAACCGGGGGCGGCGACGAGCAGTACTTC. Translated, it gives CASSTGGGDEQYF.

The gene calls are TRBV6-1 and TRBJ1-5; a possible D gene is TRBD1 (6 bases). Between the trimmed V and J ends, which lost 3 bases and 7 bases, there was a span of 10 bases. This CDR3 is 13 amino acids long. Germline CDR1 is MNHNS and CDR2 is SASEGT. CDR3 nucleotides: TGTGCCAGCAGTGAGGCAGGGGTCCAGCCCCAGCATTTT. It is translated as CASSEAGVQPQHF.

This chain uses TRBV28 with TRBJ2-1; D unresolved. Germline loops: CDR1 MDHEN, CDR2 SYDVKM. The CDR3 is 11 residues long. V lost 5 bases and J lost 6, with 5 bases in between. The CDR3 sequence: CASSMRNEQFF. Here the CDR3 DNA reads TGTGCCAGCAGTATGCGCAATGAGCAGTTCTTC.

The chain is built from TRBV28 and TRBJ1-2; D is unclear. CDR3 size: 14 residues. Germline-derived CDR1 and CDR2 are MDHEN and SYDVKM. V was clipped by 2 bases and J by 4 bases, with 11 bases between them. The CDR3 DNA is TGTGCCAGCAGTTTACCCGGAAGAATCTATGGCTACACCTTC. Its protein is CASSLPGRIYGYTF.

The V gene is TRBV28, the J gene TRBJ2-1; D may be TRBD1 (5 bases). The CDR3 has 15 amino acids. The germline V gene has CDR1 MDHEN and CDR2 SYDVKM. V lost 6 bases and J lost 0, with 12 bases in between. CDR3 in DNA: TGTGCCAGCAGCAGGGAATTCAGCTCCTACAATGAGCAGTTCTTC. It yields the protein CASSREFSSYNEQFF.

The CDR3 here is CSVTGTGGSYEQYF. As DNA, the CDR3 is TGCAGCGTAACCGGGACTGGGGGCTCCTACGAGCAGTACTTC. The V call is TRBV29-1, the J call TRBJ2-7; possible D gene TRBD2, 6 bases. Trimming took off 6 bases at V and 0 bases at J, with 15 bases between the two ends. CDR1 SQVTM and CDR2 ANQGSEA come from the germline V gene. This CDR3 contains 14 residues.

The chain couples TRBV6-1 to TRBJ1-5, with D maybe TRBD1 (5 bases). Looked up from germline, CDR1 is MNHNS and CDR2 is SASEGT. The V and J ends lost 6 bases and 7 bases respectively, with 19 bases between them. The CDR3 contains 15 residues. CDR3 sequence reads: CASSETGGTTQPQHF. CDR3 DNA sequence: TGTGCCAGCAGCGAGACGGGGGGGACGACGCAGCCCCAGCATTTT.

The chain joins TRBV6-6 to TRBJ2-2; D is unresolved. This CDR3 comprises 14 residues. Between the trimmed V and J ends, which lost 1 base and 4 bases, there was a span of 7 bases. Per germline, CDR1 MNHNY and CDR2 SVGAGI (reference sequence). CDR3 residues: CASSYFQGTGELFF. For the CDR3, the DNA is TGTGCCAGCAGTTACTTCCAAGGCACCGGGGAGCTGTTTTTT.

This rearrangement joins TRBV7-8 to TRBJ2-7; TRBD1 matches 8 bases. This CDR3 is built from 13 residues. Germline loops: CDR1 SGHVS, CDR2 FQNEAQ. V shed 6 bases and J 7 bases; nucleotides not matched to a gene: 8. The CDR3 region has the DNA TGTGCCAGCAGTTTCGACAGGGGTCGGGAGCAGTACTTC. It translates to CASSFDRGREQYF. The full variable domain, in which reference TRBV7-8 and TRBJ2-7 provide the parts outside the CDR3, is GAGVSQSPRYKVAKRGQDVALRCDPISGHVSLFWYQQALGQGPEFLTYFQNEAQLDKSGLPSDRFFAERPEGSVSTLKIQRTQQEDSAVYLCASSFDRGREQYFGPGTRLTVT.

This clone came up once. J is TRBJ2-7 and V is TRBV6-1; 7 bases are shared with TRBD1. CDR1 is MNHNS, CDR2 SASEGT, per germline. With 2 bases clipped from V and 2 bases from J, the junction kept 6 bases outside the gene matches. This CDR3 spans 15 amino acids. The DNA of the CDR3 is TGTGCCAGCAGTGAATGGGACAGACGCACCTACGAGCAGTACTTC. Translated, it gives CASSEWDRRTYEQYF.

The chain combines TRBV28 with TRBJ1-5; D is unclear. This CDR3 spans 14 amino acids. V lost 3 bases and J lost 0, with 6 bases in between. Germline V lookup: CDR1 MDHEN, CDR2 SYDVKM. The DNA for the CDR3 is TGTGCCAGCAGTTTGGGTTCTAGCAATCAGCCCCAGCATTTT. It specifies CASSLGSSNQPQHF.

This sequence joins TRBV7-9 and TRBJ1-2; 7 nucleotides match TRBD1. After removal of 6 bases from V and 4 bases from J, the junction contained 2 bases not matched to a gene. This CDR3 is built from 12 residues. The germline CDR1 and CDR2 sequences are SEHNR and FQNEAQ (reference sequence). CDR3 in amino acids: CASSWDSYGYTF. As DNA, the CDR3 is TGTGCCAGCAGTTGGGACAGCTATGGCTACACCTTC.

V and J are TRBV19 and TRBJ2-1; D not certain. Germline V lookup: CDR1 LNHDA, CDR2 SQIVND (reference sequence). The CDR3 sequence is 11 residues long. V shed 1 base and J shed 7 bases, with 2 bases lying between them. CDR3 amino acids: CASSIGNEQFF. In DNA form, the CDR3 reads TGTGCCAGTAGTATAGGAAATGAGCAGTTCTTC.

The CDR3 sequence: CASRAPGQGNGYTF. In DNA, the CDR3 is TGTGCCAGCAGGGCCCCTGGACAGGGAAATGGCTACACCTTC. This chain links TRBV6-6 with TRBJ1-2; the match to TRBD1 covers 8 bases. The CDR3 consists of 14 residues. Germline CDR1 reads MNHNY; CDR2 reads SVGAGI (reference sequence). The V gene end was trimmed by 6 bases and the J gene end by 6 bases; junction bases not matched to a gene: 9.

This sequence joins TRBV7-9 and TRBJ2-1, with D perhaps given as TRBD1 or TRBD2 (5 bases each). The CDR3 has 14 amino acids. Per germline, CDR1 SEHNR and CDR2 FQNEAQ (reference sequence). Between the trimmed V and J ends, which lost 2 bases and 6 bases, there was a span of 11 bases. The DNA for the CDR3 is TGTGCCAGCAGCTTATTCAGAGGGGCCAATGAGCAGTTCTTC. Amino acid sequence: CASSLFRGANEQFF.

This clone was detected only once. J is TRBJ1-1 and V is TRBV30; D remains unclear. Trimming removed 2 bases from V and 8 bases from J, with 9 bases in between. Germline CDR1 and CDR2: GTSNPN and SVGIG (reference sequence). This CDR3 has 11 residues. The DNA of the CDR3 is TGTGCCTGGAGTTTCACAAGGGAAGCTTTCTTT. Residues: CAWSFTREAFF. The complete variable domain, with remaining parts taken from reference TRBV30 and TRBJ1-1, reads SQTIHQWPATLVQPVGSPLSLECTVEGTSNPNLYWYRQAAGRGLQLLFYSVGIGQISSEVPQNLSASRPQDRQFILSSKKLLLSDSGFYLCAWSFTREAFFGQGTRLTVV.

This clone was seen a single time. The junction shows a germline mismatch at one end, possibly a read error. This chain links TRBV6-1 with TRBJ2-3; 8 bases map to TRBD2. The CDR3 runs to 13 residues. Germline loops: CDR1 MNHNS, CDR2 SASEGT. For the CDR3, the DNA is TGTGCCAGCAGTGAAGCTCGGGGGAGCGGGGGACCTTTT. It encodes CASSEARGSGGPF.

The V call is TRBV28, the J call TRBJ2-1; D not certain. Trimming pared 5 bases from V and 7 bases from J, leaving 15 bases between. The CDR3 extends over 14 amino acids. Per germline, CDR1 MDHEN and CDR2 SYDVKM. CDR3 in amino acids: CASSMRSLRNEQFF. The CDR3 bases are TGTGCCAGCAGTATGCGGTCTCTTCGGAATGAGCAGTTCTTC.

V gene TRBV6-1 combines with J gene TRBJ2-7; D gene ambiguous. Trimming removed 5 bases from V and 4 bases from J, with 6 bases in between. The CDR3 runs to 11 residues. In germline, CDR1 is MNHNS, CDR2 SASEGT. For the CDR3, the DNA is TGTGCCAGCAGTCTCGAGTACGAGCAGTACTTC. Translating gives CASSLEYEQYF.

The sample holds a few counts of this clone. The chain joins TRBV28 to TRBJ2-4, with TRBD2 as a possible D gene (5 bases). Trimming cost V 3 bases and J 6 bases, with 9 bases left between them. Per germline, CDR1 MDHEN and CDR2 SYDVKM. This CDR3 has 13 amino acids. CDR3 residues: CASSLWAGNIQYF. DNA for the CDR3: TGTGCCAGCAGTTTGTGGGCGGGAAACATTCAGTACTTC.

This CDR3 is CASSRGGSRELFF. CDR3 in DNA: TGTGCCAGCAGTAGGGGGGGCAGCAGGGAGCTGTTTTTT. The rearrangement uses TRBV6-1 and TRBJ2-2; D perhaps matches TRBD2 (7 bases). The CDR3 sequence is 13 residues long. The germline V gene encodes CDR1 MNHNS and CDR2 SASEGT. Trimming removed 5 bases from V and 9 bases from J, with 13 bases in between.

This chain connects TRBV5-1 to TRBJ1-5, with D perhaps TRBD1 (6 bases). Between the trimmed V and J ends, which lost 5 bases and 1 base, there was a span of 13 bases. The CDR3 contains 15 residues. Germline CDR1 SGHRS, CDR2 YFSETQ. CDR3 bases: TGCGCCAGCAGTTCAGGGGTAGGAAGCAATCAGCCCCAGCATTTT. Translated: CASSSGVGSNQPQHF.

The chain uses TRBV10-3 and TRBJ2-7; 10 positions match TRBD2. V lost 6 bases, J lost 5 bases, and 4 bases stayed unmatched. The CDR3 length is 13 residues. Germline V CDR1 and CDR2: ENHRY, SYGVKD. This CDR3 reads CAIRSGGADEQYF. The CDR3 DNA is TGTGCCATCAGGAGCGGGGGGGCGGACGAGCAGTACTTC.

This chain links TRBV18 with TRBJ2-1; D is unclear. The CDR3 contains 15 residues. CDR1 and CDR2 from the germline V gene are KGHSH and LQKENI. Deletions cut 4 bases from V and 0 bases from J, with 10 bases between. The CDR3 loop is CASSQAQSSYNEQFF. CDR3 in DNA: TGTGCCAGCTCACAAGCACAGAGCTCCTACAATGAGCAGTTCTTC.